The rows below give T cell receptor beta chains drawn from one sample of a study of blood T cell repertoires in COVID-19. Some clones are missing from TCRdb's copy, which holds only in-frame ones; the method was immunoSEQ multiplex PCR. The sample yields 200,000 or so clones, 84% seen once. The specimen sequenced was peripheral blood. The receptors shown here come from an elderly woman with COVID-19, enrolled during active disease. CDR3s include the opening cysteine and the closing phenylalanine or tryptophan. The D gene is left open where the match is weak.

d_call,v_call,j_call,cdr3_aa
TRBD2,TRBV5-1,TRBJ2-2,CASSVDRGLAEFTGELFF
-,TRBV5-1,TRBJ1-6,CASSLMRRPYSPLHF
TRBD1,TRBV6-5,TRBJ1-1,CATQTGEVTEAFF
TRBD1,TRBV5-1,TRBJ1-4,CASSGGRTGQGEKLFF
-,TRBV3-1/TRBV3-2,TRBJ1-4,CASSQVSEKLFF
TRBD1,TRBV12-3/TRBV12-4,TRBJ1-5,CASRPTGNQPQHF
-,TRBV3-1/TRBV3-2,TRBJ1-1,CASSQGQGNTEAFF
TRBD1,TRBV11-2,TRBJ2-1,CASSLVGTGASSSEQFF
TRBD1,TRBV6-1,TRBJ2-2,CASSDQTGVLELFF
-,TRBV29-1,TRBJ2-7,CSVATRGAGYEQYF
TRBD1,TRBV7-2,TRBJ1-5,CASSADRGRQPQHF
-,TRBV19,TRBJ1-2,CASQVFNYGYTF
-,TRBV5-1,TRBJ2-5,CASSGTGNIGGETQYF
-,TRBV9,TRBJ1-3,CASSVQGATGNTIYF
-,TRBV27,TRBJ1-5,CASSRPGLGQPQHF
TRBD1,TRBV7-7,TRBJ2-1,CASSLGQGAYNEQFF
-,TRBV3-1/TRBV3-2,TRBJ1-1,CASSQEAARQAFF
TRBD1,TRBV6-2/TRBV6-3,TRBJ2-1,CASSYSIRAGGDYNEQFF
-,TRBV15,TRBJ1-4,CATSSQGTTNEKLFF
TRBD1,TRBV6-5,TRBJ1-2,CASSSLTGTGGYTF